Described below is a single T cell receptor beta chain sequence and its context. At one end the junction does not follow the germline gene, possibly because of a read error. These data belong to a study of T cell responses to AZD1222 COVID-19 vaccine. Produced via immunoSEQ multiplex PCR; TCRdb's table is partial and in-frame only. The data contain about 40,000 clones, approximately 88% of them seen just once; the ten biggest clones take up under 30%. This CDR3 is built from 14 residues. Germline loops: CDR1 KGHSH, CDR2 LQKENI. V usage is TRBV18 and J usage is TRBJ2-1; the D gene is possibly TRBD2 (6 bases). The TCR sequence derives from an adult who received the MenACWY meningococcal vaccine as a control. Material: peripheral blood, obtained 28 days after the second dose of the MenACWY control vaccine. The CDR3 region is CASSPGTFYSEQFF. CDR3 in DNA: TGTGCCAGCTCACCTGGGACTTTCTACAGTGAGCAGTTCTTC.